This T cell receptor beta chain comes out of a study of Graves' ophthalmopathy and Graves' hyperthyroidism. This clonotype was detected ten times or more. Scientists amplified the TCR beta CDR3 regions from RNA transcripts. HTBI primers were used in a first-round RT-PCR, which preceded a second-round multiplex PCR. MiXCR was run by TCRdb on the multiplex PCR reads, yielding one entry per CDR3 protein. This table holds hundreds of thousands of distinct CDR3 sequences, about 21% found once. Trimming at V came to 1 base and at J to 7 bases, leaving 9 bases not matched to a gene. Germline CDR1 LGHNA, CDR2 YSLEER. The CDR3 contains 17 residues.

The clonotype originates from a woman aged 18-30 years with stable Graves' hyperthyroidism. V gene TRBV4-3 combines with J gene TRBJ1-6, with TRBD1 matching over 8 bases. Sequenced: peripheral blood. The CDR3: CASSQADGTGVNSPLHF. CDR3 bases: TGCGCCAGCAGCCAAGCCGATGGGACAGGCGTAAATTCACCCCTCCACTTT.